These T cell receptor beta chains were read from a single sample in a study of blood T cell repertoires in COVID-19. Assay: immunoSEQ multiplex PCR; the TCRdb copy retains only in-frame clones and omits some. The sample includes around 68,000 clones, roughly 89% of them seen just once. Input material: peripheral blood. All receptors derive from a woman aged 45-59 years with acute or convalescent COVID-19. Both conserved end residues are part of each CDR3.

j_gene: TRBJ2-2; v_gene: TRBV18; CDR3aa: CASSPGNTGELFF
j_gene: TRBJ2-5; v_gene: TRBV5-1; CDR3aa: CASSPGLQETQYF
j_gene: TRBJ1-4; v_gene: TRBV7-8; CDR3aa: CASSLDSINEKLFF
j_gene: TRBJ1-1; v_gene: TRBV9; CDR3aa: CASSPGGGSGNTEAFF
j_gene: TRBJ1-1; v_gene: TRBV27; CDR3aa: CASRMGGTTMNTEAFF
j_gene: TRBJ1-3; v_gene: TRBV28; CDR3aa: CASSREGRTASGNTIYF
j_gene: TRBJ2-5; v_gene: TRBV6-2/TRBV6-3; CDR3aa: CASRPLGTGNQETQYF
j_gene: TRBJ2-3; v_gene: TRBV7-2; CDR3aa: CASIYDSTGSTDTQYF
j_gene: TRBJ2-1; v_gene: TRBV2; CDR3aa: CASSGQRYNEQFF
j_gene: TRBJ2-1; v_gene: TRBV19; CDR3aa: CASTLAGGLNEQFF
j_gene: TRBJ1-2; v_gene: TRBV5-1; CDR3aa: CASSRTGEYGYTF
j_gene: TRBJ1-5; v_gene: TRBV27; CDR3aa: CASSPQGNSNQPQHF
j_gene: TRBJ1-1; v_gene: TRBV27; CDR3aa: CASSPYRQVGTEAFF
j_gene: TRBJ1-1; v_gene: TRBV2; CDR3aa: CASSRGMNTEAFF
j_gene: TRBJ2-1; v_gene: TRBV28; CDR3aa: CASSFRGLASDNEQFF
j_gene: TRBJ1-2; v_gene: TRBV7-8; CDR3aa: CASSSRGPNYGYTF
j_gene: TRBJ2-3; v_gene: TRBV6-1; CDR3aa: CASSDISTDTQYF
j_gene: TRBJ1-1; v_gene: TRBV27; CDR3aa: CASSHYPDRGRVGYTEAFF
j_gene: TRBJ1-2; v_gene: TRBV14; CDR3aa: CASSADRAQAGYTF
j_gene: TRBJ1-3; v_gene: TRBV11-2; CDR3aa: CASSLEGGRPSGNTIYF
j_gene: TRBJ1-1; v_gene: TRBV28; CDR3aa: CASRGTGISNAFF
j_gene: TRBJ1-4; v_gene: TRBV19; CDR3aa: CASKASGVEKLFF
j_gene: TRBJ1-2; v_gene: TRBV29-1; CDR3aa: CSVGGTGSGYTF
j_gene: TRBJ2-7; v_gene: TRBV28; CDR3aa: CASSYPLAGASYEQYF
j_gene: TRBJ1-1; v_gene: TRBV29-1; CDR3aa: CSVTGRVNTEAFF
j_gene: TRBJ1-3; v_gene: TRBV7-8; CDR3aa: CASSLVGQGVNTIYF
j_gene: TRBJ2-1; v_gene: TRBV5-4; CDR3aa: CASSLAGTGLNEQFF
j_gene: TRBJ1-4; v_gene: TRBV11-2; CDR3aa: CASSLAGATNEKLFF
j_gene: TRBJ2-1; v_gene: TRBV12-5; CDR3aa: CASVPDRGDRNEQFF
j_gene: TRBJ2-3; v_gene: TRBV6-2/TRBV6-3; CDR3aa: CASSSGTGEDTQYF
j_gene: TRBJ1-2; v_gene: TRBV5-6; CDR3aa: CASTGTGDGYTF
j_gene: TRBJ2-7; v_gene: TRBV18; CDR3aa: CASSPRQGVYEQYF
j_gene: TRBJ2-7; v_gene: TRBV29-1; CDR3aa: CSVRRRLSGAYEQYF
j_gene: TRBJ1-2; v_gene: TRBV7-8; CDR3aa: CASSLSLGEDGYTF
j_gene: TRBJ2-1; v_gene: TRBV29-1; CDR3aa: CSVGGLAGINEQFF
j_gene: TRBJ2-2; v_gene: TRBV7-2; CDR3aa: CASSPHWGGGRVSGELFF
j_gene: TRBJ1-2; v_gene: TRBV12-3/TRBV12-4; CDR3aa: CASSSTGGSGYTF